What follows describes a single T cell receptor (beta chain). The germline CDR1 and CDR2 sequences are MDHEN and SYDVKM. The V end lost 3 bases, the J end lost 1 base, and 12 bases lay between the germline ends. CDR3 length equals 15 residues. Cohorts were assigned according to the clinical history that participants reported. In the original analysis: Reference gene primer amplification gave nucleated cell count estimates. Profiling relied on immunoSEQ multiplex PCR, and the TCRdb table lists in-frame clones only, not all of them. That table gives V, J and clone size, and the DNA gave D and trimming. The sample carries 200,000 to 250,000 clones, about 91% recorded once. The entry originates in a study of blood T cell repertoires in COVID-19. The wider study: Sources were T cells, B-cell-depleted T cells, or PBMCs; the material itself was cDNA or gDNA.

The sample comprised PBMCs or T cells enriched from blood (not recorded which). This sequence joins TRBV28 and TRBJ1-1; perhaps TRBD1 as D (6 bases). This clonotype was obtained from a woman aged 45-65 years with acute COVID-19. The CDR3 DNA follows: TGTGCCAGCAGTTTCCCGTGGACAGAGAACACTGAAGCTTTCTTT. Its translation is CASSFPWTENTEAFF.